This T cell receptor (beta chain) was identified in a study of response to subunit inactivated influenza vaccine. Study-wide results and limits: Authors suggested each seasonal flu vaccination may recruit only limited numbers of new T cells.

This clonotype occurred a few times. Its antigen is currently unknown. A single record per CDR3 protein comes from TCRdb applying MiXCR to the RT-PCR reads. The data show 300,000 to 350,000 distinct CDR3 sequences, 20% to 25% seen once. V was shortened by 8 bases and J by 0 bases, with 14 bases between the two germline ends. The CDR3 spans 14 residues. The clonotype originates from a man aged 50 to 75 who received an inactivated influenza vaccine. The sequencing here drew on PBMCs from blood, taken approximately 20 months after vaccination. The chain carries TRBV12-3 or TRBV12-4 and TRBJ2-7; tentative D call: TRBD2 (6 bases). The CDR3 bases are TGTGCCAGCCGCCGGGACGGGAGCTCCTACGAGCAGTACTTC. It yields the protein CASRRDGSSYEQYF.